This record covers a single T cell receptor (beta chain). Its target is not known. In germline, CDR1 is SNHLY, CDR2 FYNNEI. CDR3 length equals 13 residues. The V and J ends lost 2 bases and 9 bases respectively, with 11 bases between them. The source of the sample is a study of blood T cells in healthy people across ages. Study results and caveats: CMV infection status of these donors was not known.

No fewer than 7 million PBMCs went into each sample. A second PCR, run for about 7 to 11 cycles, used a sample-barcoded 5' primer plus a J-beta primer mix. TCRdb re-derived calls from the 5' RACE reads in MiXCR, one entry per CDR3 protein. The sample has around 1.7 million distinct CDR3 sequences, roughly 28% seen once. The chain is built from TRBV2 and TRBJ1-5, with a possible D match to TRBD1 (5 bases). This clonotype was sampled from a young woman in good health. Sequenced input: blood. The CDR3, as DNA: TGTGCCAGCAGTGAAAGCAGGGATCGGCCCCAGCATTTT. Amino acids: CASSESRDRPQHF.